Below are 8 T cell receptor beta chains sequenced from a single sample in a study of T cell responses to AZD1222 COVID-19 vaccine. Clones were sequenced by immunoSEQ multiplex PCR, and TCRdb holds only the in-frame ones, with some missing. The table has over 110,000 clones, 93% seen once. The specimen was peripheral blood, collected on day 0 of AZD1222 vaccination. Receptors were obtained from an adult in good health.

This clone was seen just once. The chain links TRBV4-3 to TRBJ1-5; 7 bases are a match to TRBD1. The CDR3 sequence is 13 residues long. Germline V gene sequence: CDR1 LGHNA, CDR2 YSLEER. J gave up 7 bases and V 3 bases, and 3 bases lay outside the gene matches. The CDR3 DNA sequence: TGCGCCAGCAGCCAGGGACAGAGGCAGCCCCAGCATTTT. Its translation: CASSQGQRQPQHF.

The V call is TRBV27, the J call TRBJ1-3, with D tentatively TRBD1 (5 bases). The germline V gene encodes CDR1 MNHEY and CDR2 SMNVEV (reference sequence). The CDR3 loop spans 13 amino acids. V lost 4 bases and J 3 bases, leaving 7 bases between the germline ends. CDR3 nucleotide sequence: TGTGCCAGCAGTTGGGGCTTTGGAAACACCATATATTTT. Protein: CASSWGFGNTIYF.

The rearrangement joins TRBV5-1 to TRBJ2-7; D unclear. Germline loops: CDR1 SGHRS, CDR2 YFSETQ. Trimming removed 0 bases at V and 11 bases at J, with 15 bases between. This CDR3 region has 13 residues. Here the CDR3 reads CASSLASLSSEYF. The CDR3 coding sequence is TGCGCCAGCAGCTTGGCCTCGCTCTCCTCTGAGTACTTC.

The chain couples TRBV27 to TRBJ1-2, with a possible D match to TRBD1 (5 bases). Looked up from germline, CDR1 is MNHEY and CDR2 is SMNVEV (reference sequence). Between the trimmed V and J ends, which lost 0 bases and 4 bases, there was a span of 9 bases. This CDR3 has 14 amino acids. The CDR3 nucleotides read TGTGCCAGCAGTTTATCGGGGGGGGGCTATGGCTACACCTTC. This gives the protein CASSLSGGGYGYTF.

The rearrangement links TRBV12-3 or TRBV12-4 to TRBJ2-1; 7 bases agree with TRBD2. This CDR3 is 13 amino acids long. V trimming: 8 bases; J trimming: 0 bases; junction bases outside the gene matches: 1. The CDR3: CASGDYSYNEQFF. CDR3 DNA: TGTGCCAGCGGGGACTACTCCTACAATGAGCAGTTCTTC.

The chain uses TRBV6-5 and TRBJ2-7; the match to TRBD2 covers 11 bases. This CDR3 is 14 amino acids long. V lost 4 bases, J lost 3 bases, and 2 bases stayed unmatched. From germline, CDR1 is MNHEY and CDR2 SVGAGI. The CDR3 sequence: CASSLTSGGYEQYF. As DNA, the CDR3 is TGTGCCAGCAGTTTAACTAGCGGGGGCTACGAGCAGTACTTC.

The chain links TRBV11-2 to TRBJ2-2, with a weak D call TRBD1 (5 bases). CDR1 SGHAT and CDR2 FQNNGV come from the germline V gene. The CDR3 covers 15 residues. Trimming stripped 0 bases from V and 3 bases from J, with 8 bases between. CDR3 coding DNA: TGTGCCAGCAGCTTAGATGGGGCGCACACCGGGGAGCTGTTTTTT. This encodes CASSLDGAHTGELFF.

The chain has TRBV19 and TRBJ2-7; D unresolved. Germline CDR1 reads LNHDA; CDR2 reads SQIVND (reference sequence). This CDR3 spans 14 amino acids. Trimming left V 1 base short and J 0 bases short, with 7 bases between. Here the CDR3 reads CASSIAGLSYEQYF. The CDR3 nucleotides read TGTGCCAGTAGTATAGCCGGTCTCTCCTACGAGCAGTACTTC.